This TCR beta chain was obtained from a study of Graves' ophthalmopathy and Graves' hyperthyroidism (dated by TCRdb to about 2018). Background for the entire study: Peripheral blood was collected before any treatment was given, at the time of initial diagnosis. To tell Graves' ophthalmopathy apart from Graves' hyperthyroidism, and to predict which patients would progress to ophthalmopathy, the study relied on TCR beta repertoire signatures. In total, over 130 blood samples were TCR-sequenced: approximately 42 ophthalmopathy, over 70 hyperthyroidism and some 17 hyperthyroidism-to-ophthalmopathy patients. To explore V-J signatures that distinguish ophthalmopathy from hyperthyroidism, a discovery set of about a hundred patients was enrolled, made up of 40 to 45 with ophthalmopathy and fewer than 60 with stable hyperthyroidism. An independent validation cohort was composed of some 19 hyperthyroidism patients and approximately 15 patients who later progressed from hyperthyroidism to ophthalmopathy. In five or six hyperthyroidism patients, the T-cell repertoire of thyroid tissue was compared with the T-cell repertoire of blood. After sampling, hyperthyroidism patients received methimazole starting at 30 mg daily, and ophthalmopathy patients received high-dose intravenous methylprednisolone. For training and testing, the approximately 92 patients in the discovery cohort were randomly divided in a 7:3 ratio. General findings and caveats noted by the study authors: Most expanded thyroid clonotypes with frequency above 0.001 were also detected in blood, suggesting blood repertoires may reflect the thyroid immune response. No statistical method was used to predetermine the sample size, and group allocation was not hidden from the investigators. In validation, the model predicted ophthalmopathy progression with about 70% sensitivity and approximately 78% specificity; eleven to twelve predicted patients were CT-confirmed with GO in a median of 6.5 months. The 13-signature model separated ophthalmopathy from stable hyperthyroidism with roughly 90% sensitivity and around 81% specificity in cross-validation, and 80%/75% in the test set.

For repertoire sequencing, the TCR beta CDR3 regions were amplified from RNA transcripts. The first round of RT-PCR was done with HTBI primers and the Qiagen OneStep RT-PCR kit, and was followed by a second round of multiplex PCR, then size selection and purification. The libraries underwent paired-end sequencing with 100 bp reads on an Illumina HiSeq2000. The paper's data handling went like this. SOAPnuke was used to process the reads, throwing out any read that had adapters, had uncalled bases, had a mean Phred below 15, or lacked an exact constant-primer or identifier match. COPE v1.2.5 was used to merge the high-quality paired reads. Unique nucleotide sequences were defined as clonotypes and aligned to IMGT TRB V, D and J references using MiTCR v1.1. Only V-J combinations with frequency above 0.0001 were analysed, covering approximately 99% of repertoires. A TCR clonal expansion and chaos score per V-J combination was defined as the ratio of F50 clonal expansion to chaos observed in the TCRdist matrix. Welch's t-statistics and random forest were used to reduce features to 13 V-J combinations, which were fed into a naive Bayes classifier. The similarity between thyroid and blood repertoires was quantified using the Morisita-Horn index. TCRdb trimmed the raw reads at Q25, called clones with MiXCR and kept productive beta chains. Each CDR3 protein gets just one entry, which takes the most common genes and DNA from the rows behind it. V and J calls and clone size were set by TCRdb, not the authors. The sample data list about 420,000 distinct CDR3 sequences, and 21% of these were observed just once. The top ten clones comprise 2.5% to 3.5% of the sample.

From cysteine to phenylalanine, the CDR3 is 21 amino acids long. Of the read, only the CDR3 DNA is kept; its 63 bases are in frame from base 1. The germline V gene (reference sequence) provides CDR1 LNHDA and CDR2 SQIVND. V is trimmed back by 8 bases and J by 3 bases, and the junction contains 22 bases that no gene match accounts for. With regard to this clonotype: It lacks a known antigen. Base qualities were left out, and no much larger clone turns up one base away.

Stable hyperthyroidism was defined as no progression to ophthalmopathy within 18 months of follow-up. The hyperthyroidism patients were 18 to 65 years old and newly diagnosed, with a disease duration of less than 2 months. Patients with other autoimmune diseases, uncontrolled infections, pregnancy or lactation were excluded from the study. Diagnosis was based on clinical symptoms, serum thyroxine, TRAb, thyroid ultrasound and orbital computed tomography. PBMCs were isolated from roughly 10 ml of fresh peripheral blood by Ficoll-Paque density gradient centrifugation. Total RNA was extracted with Trizol reagent and quality-checked on an Agilent 2100 Bioanalyzer.

The sequence joins TRBV19 to TRBJ2-2; 12 middle bases align to TRBD1. The sequenced material came from peripheral blood. This clonotype was sampled from a woman under 30 with stable Graves' hyperthyroidism. Donor details come from another sample of the same person, matched by shared clones. The CDR3 has the sequence CASSSFARPGQGAGDTGELFF. The nucleotides are TGTGCCAGTTCCTCCTTCGCGCGGCCGGGACAGGGGGCAGGGGACACCGGGGAGCTGTTTTTT.